This T cell receptor (beta chain) was recovered during a study of cytomegalovirus exposure and HLA in healthy donors. General study results and limits: One variant, a missense change in DCLRE1C, was linked in a later analysis to TCR beta V- and J-gene trimming. Presence/absence analysis assumed near-uniform sequencing depth across donors. Testing in vitro showed three CMV-associated chains specific for CMV antigens. The authors later found HLA-associated TCR beta chains more clonally expanded than equally common others.

Germline lookup yields CDR1 SGDLS and CDR2 YYNGEE. The V segment lost 0 bases and the J segment 1 base; nucleotides outside the gene matches: 0. This CDR3 has 15 residues. Comment on this clone: Its matching antigen is unknown.

Amplification used 60 Vbeta primers and 13 Jbeta primers. The table came from immunoSEQ multiplex PCR; TCRdb's copy has only in-frame clones and leaves some out. This table holds 100,000 to 150,000 clones, around 70% found once. Material: PBMCs. The chain joins TRBV9 to TRBJ2-5; 10 bases fit TRBD1. The receptor comes from a human donor in good health. The CDR3: CASSVGTGGQETQYF. The CDR3 DNA follows: TGTGCCAGCAGCGTAGGGACAGGGGGCCAAGAGACCCAGTACTTC.